The rows below give T cell receptor beta chains drawn from one sample of a study of shared clonotypes between healthy human individuals. This table comes from immunoSEQ multiplex PCR, and its TCRdb copy is limited to in-frame clones, with some not included. Among 2 million to 2.5 million clones listed, approximately 96% were seen once. The specimen sequenced was naive CD4+ T cells sorted from blood. The receptors were sampled from a man younger than 30 in good health. CDR3s include the opening cysteine and the closing phenylalanine or tryptophan. Fields, in order: V gene, CDR3 protein.

V gene: TRBV6-5; CDR3 protein: CASSRDRNQPQHF
V gene: TRBV6-5; CDR3 protein: CASGQGQGGYEQYF
V gene: TRBV7-9; CDR3 protein: CASSLAGLAGAYNEQFF
V gene: TRBV7-6; CDR3 protein: CASSPRSDTYRTDTQYF
V gene: TRBV28; CDR3 protein: CASSQAGGQGIDEQFF
V gene: TRBV5-1; CDR3 protein: CASSLGGTYEQYF
V gene: TRBV7-2; CDR3 protein: CASSLARKALSQETQYF
V gene: TRBV18; CDR3 protein: CASSPQGGSAYEQYF
V gene: TRBV27; CDR3 protein: CASRRSGQGANEQFF
V gene: TRBV30; CDR3 protein: CAWSVFREAEQYF
V gene: TRBV7-6; CDR3 protein: CASSLMEGGGALHF
V gene: TRBV14; CDR3 protein: CASSQDPGTGYYEQYF
V gene: TRBV6-4; CDR3 protein: CAWRDTYFPYEQYF
V gene: TRBV7-2; CDR3 protein: CASSLLGTGELFF
V gene: TRBV7-9; CDR3 protein: CASSRGDGTYEQYF
V gene: TRBV6-5; CDR3 protein: CASSRGQMDEQYF
V gene: TRBV27; CDR3 protein: CASSLARRGEQYF
V gene: TRBV30; CDR3 protein: CAWSGGRGEKLFF
V gene: TRBV11-1; CDR3 protein: CASGQGPTEAFF
V gene: TRBV5-1; CDR3 protein: CASSPGTGELFF
V gene: TRBV29-1; CDR3 protein: CSVEEVPADTQYF
V gene: TRBV5-1; CDR3 protein: CASSGTSGGETQYF
V gene: TRBV6-5; CDR3 protein: CASSLTGNYGYTF
V gene: TRBV27; CDR3 protein: CASSPDRGLPEQFF
V gene: TRBV5-1; CDR3 protein: CASSVNRVGELGGYTF
V gene: TRBV18; CDR3 protein: CASSPTGVLNTEAFF
V gene: TRBV5-1; CDR3 protein: CASSSHGENTEAFF
V gene: TRBV10-3; CDR3 protein: CAINPAQGGNTGELFF
V gene: TRBV10-2; CDR3 protein: CASMGGTALAKNIQYF
V gene: TRBV7-9; CDR3 protein: CASSSSGRASYEQYF
V gene: TRBV5-6; CDR3 protein: CASSRRLARETQYF
V gene: TRBV27; CDR3 protein: CASSSRTSGTDTQYF
V gene: TRBV28; CDR3 protein: CASSSVVGARFSGNTIYF
V gene: TRBV19; CDR3 protein: CASSIDYGTPRTDTQYF
V gene: TRBV5-1; CDR3 protein: CASSEGGPEAFF
V gene: TRBV6-1; CDR3 protein: CASSAGGTEFF
V gene: TRBV6-5; CDR3 protein: CASSYSGAIYEQYF